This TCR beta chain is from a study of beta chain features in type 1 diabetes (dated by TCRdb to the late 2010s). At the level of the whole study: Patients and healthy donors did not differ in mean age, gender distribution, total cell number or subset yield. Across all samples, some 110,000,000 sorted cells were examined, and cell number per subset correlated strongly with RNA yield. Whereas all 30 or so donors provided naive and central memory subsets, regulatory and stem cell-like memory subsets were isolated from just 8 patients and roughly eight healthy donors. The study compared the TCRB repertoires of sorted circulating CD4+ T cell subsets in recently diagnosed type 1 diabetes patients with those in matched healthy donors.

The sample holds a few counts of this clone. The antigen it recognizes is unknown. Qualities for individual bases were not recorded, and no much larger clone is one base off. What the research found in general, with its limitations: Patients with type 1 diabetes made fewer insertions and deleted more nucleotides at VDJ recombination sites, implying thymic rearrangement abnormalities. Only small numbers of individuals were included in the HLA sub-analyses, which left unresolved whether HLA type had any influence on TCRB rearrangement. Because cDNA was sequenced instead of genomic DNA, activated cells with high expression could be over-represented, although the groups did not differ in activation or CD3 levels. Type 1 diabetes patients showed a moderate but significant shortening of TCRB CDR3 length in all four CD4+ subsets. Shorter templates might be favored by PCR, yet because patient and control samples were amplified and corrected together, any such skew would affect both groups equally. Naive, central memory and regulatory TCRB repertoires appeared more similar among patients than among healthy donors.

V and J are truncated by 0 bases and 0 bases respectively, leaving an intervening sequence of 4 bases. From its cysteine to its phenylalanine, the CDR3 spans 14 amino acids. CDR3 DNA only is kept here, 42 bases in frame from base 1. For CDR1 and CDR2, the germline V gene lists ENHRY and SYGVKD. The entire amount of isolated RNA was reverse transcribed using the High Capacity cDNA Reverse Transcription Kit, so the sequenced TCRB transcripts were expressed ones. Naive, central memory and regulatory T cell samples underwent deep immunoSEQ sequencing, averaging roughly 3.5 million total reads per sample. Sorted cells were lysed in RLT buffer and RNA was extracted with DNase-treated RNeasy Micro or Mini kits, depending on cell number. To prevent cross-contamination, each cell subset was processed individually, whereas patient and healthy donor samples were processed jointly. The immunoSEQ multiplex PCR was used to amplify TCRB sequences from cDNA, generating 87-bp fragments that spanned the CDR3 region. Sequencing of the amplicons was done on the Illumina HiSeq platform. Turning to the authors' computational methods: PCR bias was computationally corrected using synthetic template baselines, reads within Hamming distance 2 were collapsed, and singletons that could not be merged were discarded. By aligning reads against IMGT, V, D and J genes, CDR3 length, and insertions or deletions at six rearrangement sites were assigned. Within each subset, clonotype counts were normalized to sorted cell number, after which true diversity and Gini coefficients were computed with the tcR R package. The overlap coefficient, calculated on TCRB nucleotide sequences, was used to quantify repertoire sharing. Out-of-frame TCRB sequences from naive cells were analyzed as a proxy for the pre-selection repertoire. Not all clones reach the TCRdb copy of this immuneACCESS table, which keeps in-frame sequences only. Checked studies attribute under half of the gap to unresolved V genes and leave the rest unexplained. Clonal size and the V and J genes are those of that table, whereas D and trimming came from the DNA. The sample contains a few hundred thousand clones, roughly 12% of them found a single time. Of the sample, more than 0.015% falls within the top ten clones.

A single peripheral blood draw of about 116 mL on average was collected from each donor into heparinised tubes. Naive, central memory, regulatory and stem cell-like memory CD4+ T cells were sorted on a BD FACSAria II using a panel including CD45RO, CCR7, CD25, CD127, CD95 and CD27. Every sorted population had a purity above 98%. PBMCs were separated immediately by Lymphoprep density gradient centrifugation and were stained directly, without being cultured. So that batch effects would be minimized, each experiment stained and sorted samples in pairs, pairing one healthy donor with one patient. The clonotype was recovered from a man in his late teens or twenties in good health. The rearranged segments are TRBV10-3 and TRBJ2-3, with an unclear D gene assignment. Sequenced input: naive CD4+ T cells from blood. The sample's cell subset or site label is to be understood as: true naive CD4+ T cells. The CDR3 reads CAISESSSTDTQYF. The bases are TGTGCCATCAGTGAGTCGTCTAGCACAGATACGCAGTATTTT.